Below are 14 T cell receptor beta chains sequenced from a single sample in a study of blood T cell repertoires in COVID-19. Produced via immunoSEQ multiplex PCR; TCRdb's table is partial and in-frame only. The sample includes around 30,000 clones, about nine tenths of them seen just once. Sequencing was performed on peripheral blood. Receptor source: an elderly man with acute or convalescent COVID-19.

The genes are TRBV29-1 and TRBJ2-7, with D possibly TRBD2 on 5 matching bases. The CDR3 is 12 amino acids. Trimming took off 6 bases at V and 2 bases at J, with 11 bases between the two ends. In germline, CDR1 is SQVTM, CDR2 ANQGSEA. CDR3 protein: CSVTLGAYEQYF. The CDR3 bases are TGCAGCGTGACCCTCGGGGCCTACGAGCAGTACTTC.

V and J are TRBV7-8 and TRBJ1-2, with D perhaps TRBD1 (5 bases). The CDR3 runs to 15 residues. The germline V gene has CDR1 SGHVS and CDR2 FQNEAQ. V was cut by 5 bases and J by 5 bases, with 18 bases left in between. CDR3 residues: CASSPTGFSGYGYTF. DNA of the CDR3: TGTGCCAGCAGCCCTACAGGATTCAGTGGGTATGGCTACACCTTC.

CDR3 region: CASSSGWDRPGAFF. The CDR3 DNA follows: TGTGCCAGCAGCTCAGGGTGGGACAGGCCCGGGGCTTTCTTT. This sequence joins TRBV7-8 and TRBJ1-1; the match to TRBD1 covers 8 bases. The length of the CDR3 is 14 residues. The germline gives CDR1 SGHVS, CDR2 FQNEAQ. Losses at the gene ends were 4 bases for V and 11 bases for J; bases not matched to a gene: 12. The full variable domain, with the rest looked up from reference TRBV7-8 and TRBJ1-1, is GAGVSQSPRYKVAKRGQDVALRCDPISGHVSLFWYQQALGQGPEFLTYFQNEAQLDKSGLPSDRFFAERPEGSVSTLKIQRTQQEDSAVYLCASSSGWDRPGAFFGQGTRLTVV.

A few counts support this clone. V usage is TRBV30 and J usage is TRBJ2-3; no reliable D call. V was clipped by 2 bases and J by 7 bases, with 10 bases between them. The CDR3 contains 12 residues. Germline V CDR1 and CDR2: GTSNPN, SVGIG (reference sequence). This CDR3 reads CAWSPTAYTQYF. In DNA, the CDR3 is TGTGCCTGGAGTCCTACAGCTTATACGCAGTATTTT. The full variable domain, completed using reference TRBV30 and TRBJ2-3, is SQTIHQWPATLVQPVGSPLSLECTVEGTSNPNLYWYRQAAGRGLQLLFYSVGIGQISSEVPQNLSASRPQDRQFILSSKKLLLSDSGFYLCAWSPTAYTQYFGPGTRLTVL.

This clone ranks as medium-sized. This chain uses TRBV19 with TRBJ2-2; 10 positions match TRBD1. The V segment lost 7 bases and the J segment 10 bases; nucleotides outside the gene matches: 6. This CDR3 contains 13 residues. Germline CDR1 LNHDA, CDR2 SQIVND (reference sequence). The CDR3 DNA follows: TGTGCCAGTAAGGACAGGGGGTTGATGGAGCTGTTTTTT. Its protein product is CASKDRGLMELFF. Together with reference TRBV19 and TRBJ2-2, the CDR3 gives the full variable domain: DGGITQSPKYLFRKEGQNVTLSCEQNLNHDAMYWYRQDPGQGLRLIYYSQIVNDFQKGDIAEGYSVSREKKESFPLTVTSAQKNPTAFYLCASKDRGLMELFFGEGSRLTVL.

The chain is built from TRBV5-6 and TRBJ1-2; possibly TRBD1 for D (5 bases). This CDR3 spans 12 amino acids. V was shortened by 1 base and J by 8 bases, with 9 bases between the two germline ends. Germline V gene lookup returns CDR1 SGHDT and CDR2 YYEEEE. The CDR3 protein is CASSLQGSGYTF. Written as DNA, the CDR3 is TGTGCCAGCAGCTTGCAGGGCAGCGGCTACACCTTC.

CDR3 nucleotides: TGTGCCAGCAGCGCCCCAGGGGATAGCAATCAGCCCCAGCATTTT. It codes for CASSAPGDSNQPQHF. The chain uses TRBV2 and TRBJ1-5, with D tentatively TRBD1 (6 bases). Germline V CDR1 and CDR2: SNHLY, FYNNEI. The CDR3 has 15 residues. V was pared by 6 bases and J by 0 bases, with 12 bases between.

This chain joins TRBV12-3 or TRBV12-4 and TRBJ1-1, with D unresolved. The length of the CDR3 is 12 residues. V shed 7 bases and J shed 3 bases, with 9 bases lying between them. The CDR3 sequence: CASNSAYTEAFF. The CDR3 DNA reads TGTGCCAGCAATTCAGCCTACACTGAAGCTTTCTTT.

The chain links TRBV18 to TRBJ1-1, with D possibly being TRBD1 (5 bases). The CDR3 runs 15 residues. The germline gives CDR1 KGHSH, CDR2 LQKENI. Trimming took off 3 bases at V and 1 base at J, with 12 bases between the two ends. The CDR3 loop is CASSPQDIRNTEAFF. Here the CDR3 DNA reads TGTGCCAGCTCACCTCAGGACATCCGGAACACTGAAGCTTTCTTT.

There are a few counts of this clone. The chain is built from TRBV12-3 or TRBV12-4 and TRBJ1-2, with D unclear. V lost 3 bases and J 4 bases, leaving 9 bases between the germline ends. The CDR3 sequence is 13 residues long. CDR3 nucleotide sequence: TGTGCCAGCAGTTTGACGGGAGTCTATGGCTACACCTTC. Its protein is CASSLTGVYGYTF.

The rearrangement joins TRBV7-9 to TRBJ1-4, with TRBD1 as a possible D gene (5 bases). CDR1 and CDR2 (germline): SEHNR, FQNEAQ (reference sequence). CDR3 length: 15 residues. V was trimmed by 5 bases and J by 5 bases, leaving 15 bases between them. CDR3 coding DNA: TGTGCCAGCAGCCTCCACGGGGGAAAAAATGAAAAACTGTTTTTT. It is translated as CASSLHGGKNEKLFF.

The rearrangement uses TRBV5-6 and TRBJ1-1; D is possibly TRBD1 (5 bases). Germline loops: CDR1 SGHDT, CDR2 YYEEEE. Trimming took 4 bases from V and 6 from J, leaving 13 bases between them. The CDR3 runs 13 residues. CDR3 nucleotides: TGTGCCAGCAGCCGGCCCCAGGGCGCTGAAGCTTTCTTT. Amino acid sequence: CASSRPQGAEAFF.

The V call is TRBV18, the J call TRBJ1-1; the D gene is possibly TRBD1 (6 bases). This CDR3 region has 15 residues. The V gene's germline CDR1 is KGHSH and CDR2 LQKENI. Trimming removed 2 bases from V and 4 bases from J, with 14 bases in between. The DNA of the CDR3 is TGTGCCAGCTCACCAGACCAGGGGCCTAGCACTGAAGCTTTCTTT. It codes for CASSPDQGPSTEAFF.

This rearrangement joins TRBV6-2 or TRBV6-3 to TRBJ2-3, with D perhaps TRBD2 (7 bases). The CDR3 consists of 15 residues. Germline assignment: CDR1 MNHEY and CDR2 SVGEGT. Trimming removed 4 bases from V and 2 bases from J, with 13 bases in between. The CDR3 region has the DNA TGTGCCAGCAGTTTTGTGCGGGGGCACACAGATACGCAGTATTTT. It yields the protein CASSFVRGHTDTQYF.